A selection of T cell receptor beta chains follows, all from one sample in a study of cytomegalovirus exposure and HLA in healthy donors. Only in-frame clones appear in the TCRdb table, and some are missing; sequencing was by immunoSEQ multiplex PCR. This sample has about 130,000 clones, with about three quarters found just once. Sequencing was carried out using PBMCs. Source of these receptors: a human donor in good health. CDR3s leave out the opening cysteine and the closing phenylalanine or tryptophan. A D gene is named only where the DNA matches it firmly.

d_gene | v_gene | CDR3aa
. | TRBV5-5 | ASSLGAGLYEQY
. | TRBV7-2 | ASSRPGVQGYT
. | TRBV27 | ASSPFSGANVLT
TRBD2 | TRBV5-4 | ASSLGGSGGADTQY
TRBD1 | TRBV10-3 | AITGTATNTGELF
TRBD2 | TRBV19 | ASTMPGLAGETGTKNIQY
. | TRBV14 | ASSQSRTAFSSTDTQY
TRBD1 | TRBV2 | ASREARGTEAF
TRBD2 | TRBV7-9 | SSSFDRLAASRGEQY
. | TRBV6-6 | ASSYLGVRDEQY
. | TRBV6-4 | ASTDGGINSNQPQH
TRBD2 | TRBV13 | ASSPTSGGAYYNEQF
. | TRBV5-1 | ASSFGTEEKLF
TRBD2 | TRBV29-1 | SVGLAGGPNEQF
. | TRBV28 | ASRYRNEKLF
. | TRBV27 | ASSFHSVRYEQF
TRBD1 | TRBV19 | ASSPKGPTGNGGYT
. | TRBV29-1 | SVEVQGTQY
TRBD2 | TRBV29-1 | SVQPAGTSGRPTDTQY
. | TRBV11-2 | ASSLRDTGELF